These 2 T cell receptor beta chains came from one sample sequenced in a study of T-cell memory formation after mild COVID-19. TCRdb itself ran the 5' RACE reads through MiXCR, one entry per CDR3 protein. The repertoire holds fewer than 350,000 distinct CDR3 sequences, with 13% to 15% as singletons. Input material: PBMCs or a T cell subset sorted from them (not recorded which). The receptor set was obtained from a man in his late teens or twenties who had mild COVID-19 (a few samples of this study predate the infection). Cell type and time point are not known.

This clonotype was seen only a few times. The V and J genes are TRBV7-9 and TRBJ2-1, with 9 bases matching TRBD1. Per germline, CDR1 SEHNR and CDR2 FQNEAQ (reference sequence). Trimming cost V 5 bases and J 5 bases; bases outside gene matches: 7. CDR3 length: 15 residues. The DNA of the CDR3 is TGTGCCAGCAGCAGTCAGGACAGGGGCAACAATGAGCAGTTCTTC. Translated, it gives CASSSQDRGNNEQFF.

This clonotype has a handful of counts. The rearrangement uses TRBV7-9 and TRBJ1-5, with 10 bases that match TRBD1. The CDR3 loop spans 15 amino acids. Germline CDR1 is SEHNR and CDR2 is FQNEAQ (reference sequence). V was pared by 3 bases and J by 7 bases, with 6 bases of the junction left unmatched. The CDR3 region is CASSLGGTGAQPQHF. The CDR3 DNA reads TGTGCCAGCAGCTTGGGAGGGACAGGGGCACAGCCCCAGCATTTT.